This T cell receptor (beta chain) originates from a study of blood T cells in healthy people across ages. The authors ran a second PCR of roughly 7 to 11 cycles using a sample-barcoded 5' primer and a J-beta primer mix. TCRdb re-called the 5' RACE reads with MiXCR, one entry per CDR3 protein. The sample holds approximately 940,000 distinct CDR3 sequences, approximately 49% seen once. V lost 2 bases, J lost 1 base, and 12 bases lay in between. The germline V gene encodes CDR1 SQVTM and CDR2 ANQGSEA. CDR3 length equals 14 residues. Sequencing input: blood. The chain couples TRBV29-1 to TRBJ2-7; D unresolved. The source is a man aged 25-40 years in good health. CDR3 bases: TGCAGCGTTGAACACCCGGAACGATCCTACGAGCAGTACTTC. Translation: CSVEHPERSYEQYF.